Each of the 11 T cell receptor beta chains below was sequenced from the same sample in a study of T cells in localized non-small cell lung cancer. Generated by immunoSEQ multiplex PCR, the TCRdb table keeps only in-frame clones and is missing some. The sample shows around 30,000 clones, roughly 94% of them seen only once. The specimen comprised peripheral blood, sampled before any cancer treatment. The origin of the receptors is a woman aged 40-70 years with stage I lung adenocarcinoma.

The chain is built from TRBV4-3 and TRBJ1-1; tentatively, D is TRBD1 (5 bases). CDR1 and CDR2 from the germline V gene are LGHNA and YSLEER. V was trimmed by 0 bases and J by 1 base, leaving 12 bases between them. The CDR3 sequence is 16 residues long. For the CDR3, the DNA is TGCGCCAGCAGCCAAGATATGGGGGAAAGGAACACTGAAGCTTTCTTT. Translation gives CASSQDMGERNTEAFF.

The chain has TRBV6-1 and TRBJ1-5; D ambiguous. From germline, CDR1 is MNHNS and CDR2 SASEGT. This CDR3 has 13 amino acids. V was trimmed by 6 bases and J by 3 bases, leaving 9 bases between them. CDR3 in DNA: TGTGCCAGCAGGGCCGTCCTCAATCAGCCCCAGCATTTT. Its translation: CASRAVLNQPQHF.

The CDR3 region has the DNA TGCGCCAGCTCGACCCGTGATTTGCGGCCCCAGCATTTT. Protein: CASSTRDLRPQHF. The chain employs TRBV10-2 and TRBJ1-5, with D unclear. This CDR3 contains 13 residues. Germline values: CDR1 WSHSY, CDR2 SAAADI. Trimming removed 8 bases from V and 9 bases from J, with 17 bases in between.

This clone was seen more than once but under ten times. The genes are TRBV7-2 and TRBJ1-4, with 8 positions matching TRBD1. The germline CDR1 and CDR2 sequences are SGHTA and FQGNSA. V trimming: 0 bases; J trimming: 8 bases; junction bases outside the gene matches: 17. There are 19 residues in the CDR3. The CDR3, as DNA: TGTGCCAGCAGCTTAGCCCCCGACAGGAACAGGGGGTTAGGGGAAAAACTGTTTTTT. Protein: CASSLAPDRNRGLGEKLFF.

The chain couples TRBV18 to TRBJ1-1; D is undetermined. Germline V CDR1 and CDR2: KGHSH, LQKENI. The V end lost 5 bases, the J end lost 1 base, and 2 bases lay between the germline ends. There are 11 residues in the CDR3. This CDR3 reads CASSGNTEAFF. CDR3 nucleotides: TGTGCCAGCTCAGGGAACACTGAAGCTTTCTTT.

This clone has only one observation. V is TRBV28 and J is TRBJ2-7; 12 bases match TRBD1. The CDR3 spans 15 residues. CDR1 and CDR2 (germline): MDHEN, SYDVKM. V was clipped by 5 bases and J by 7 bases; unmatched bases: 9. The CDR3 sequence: CASSPGTGGRREQYF. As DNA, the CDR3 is TGTGCCAGCAGTCCCGGGACAGGGGGCCGTCGGGAGCAGTACTTC.

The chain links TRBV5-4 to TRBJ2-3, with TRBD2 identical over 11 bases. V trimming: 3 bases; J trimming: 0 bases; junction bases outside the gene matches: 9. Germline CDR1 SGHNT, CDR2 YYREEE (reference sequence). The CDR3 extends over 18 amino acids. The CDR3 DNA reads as TGTGCCAGCAGCTCACCGACTAGCGGGGCTTCTAGCACAGATACGCAGTATTTT. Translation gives CASSSPTSGASSTDTQYF.

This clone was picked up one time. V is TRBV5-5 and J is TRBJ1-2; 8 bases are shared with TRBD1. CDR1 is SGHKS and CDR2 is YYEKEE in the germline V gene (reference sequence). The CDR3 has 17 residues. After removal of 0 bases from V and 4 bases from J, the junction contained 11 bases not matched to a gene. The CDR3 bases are TGTGCCAGCAGCTTGGCCCCCAGGGAGACAGGGGTCTATGGCTACACCTTC. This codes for CASSLAPRETGVYGYTF.

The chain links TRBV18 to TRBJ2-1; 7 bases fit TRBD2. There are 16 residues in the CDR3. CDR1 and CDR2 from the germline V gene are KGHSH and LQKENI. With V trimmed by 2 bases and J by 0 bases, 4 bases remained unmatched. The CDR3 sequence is CASSPWGGISYNEQFF. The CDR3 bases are TGTGCCAGCTCACCATGGGGAGGGATCTCCTACAATGAGCAGTTCTTC.

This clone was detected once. Here the CDR3 reads CASSQGGLGRQYF. CDR3 bases: TGCGCCAGCAGCCAAGGCGGGCTAGGTCGTCAGTATTTT. The chain couples TRBV4-3 to TRBJ2-3; weak D call: TRBD2 (5 bases). V lost 1 base to trimming and J lost 12 bases, with 14 bases between them. The germline CDR1 and CDR2 sequences are LGHNA and YSLEER. There are 13 residues in the CDR3.

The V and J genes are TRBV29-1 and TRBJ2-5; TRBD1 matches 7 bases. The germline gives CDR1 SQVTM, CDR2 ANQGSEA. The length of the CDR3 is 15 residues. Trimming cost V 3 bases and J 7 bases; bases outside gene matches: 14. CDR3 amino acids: CSVEWGQRVPGTQYF. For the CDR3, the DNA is TGCAGCGTTGAGTGGGGACAGAGGGTACCAGGGACCCAGTACTTC.